The 27 T cell receptor beta chains reported below all come from one sample, sequenced in a study of T cells after yellow fever vaccination. Via MiXCR, TCRdb re-called the 5' RACE reads, giving one row per CDR3 protein. The table has 50,000 to 75,000 distinct CDR3 sequences, about 5.6% seen once. The sample here was PBMCs, either bulk or a sorted T-cell subset (CD4+, CD8+, memory, or dextramer-sorted; not recorded which), taken on the day of the yellow fever booster vaccination. All receptors come from a man between 18 and 29 years old who received the YFV17D yellow fever vaccine.

V and J are TRBV4-1 and TRBJ2-5, with D unclear. V shed 0 bases and J shed 3 bases, with 8 bases lying between them. Germline CDR1 and CDR2: MGHRA and YSYEKL. This CDR3 is built from 14 residues. CDR3 DNA: TGCGCCAGCAGCCAAGATTCCTTAGAAGAGACCCAGTACTTC. It specifies CASSQDSLEETQYF.

As concerns this clonotype: A much larger clone lies a single base off, so this may be a read error. The chain has TRBV10-3 and TRBJ2-7; a weak D match, TRBD2 (6 bases). CDR3 length equals 16 residues. Germline V gene data show CDR1 as ENHRY and CDR2 as SYGVKD. Written as DNA, the CDR3 is TGTGCCATCGGTGAGTCGCTGGGGGAGGTGACCTACGAGCAGTACTTC. Its translation: CAIGESLGEVTYEQYF.

This clonotype was detected only a few times. The chain has TRBV28 and TRBJ2-7, with no clear D. The CDR3 consists of 13 residues. CDR1 is MDHEN and CDR2 is SYDVKM in the germline V gene. Trimming cost V 8 bases and J 2 bases, with 13 bases left between them. The CDR3 coding sequence is TGTGCCAGCGGTTCTTCTATCCCCTACGAGCAGTACTTC. Translating gives CASGSSIPYEQYF.

This clonotype was found many times. The chain uses TRBV4-3 and TRBJ1-6; 8 bases match TRBD1. The CDR3 runs 16 residues. Germline V gives CDR1 LGHNA, CDR2 YSLEER. Unmatched junction bases numbered 7, after V lost 0 bases and J lost 9 bases. The CDR3 DNA sequence: TGCGCCAGCAGCCAAGACGCTCGACAGGGGAGTTCACCCCTCCACTTT. Its translation: CASSQDARQGSSPLHF.

This clonotype was observed at least ten times. Here the CDR3 DNA reads TGTGCCAGCAGCTTAGGGCTAGGGACGAGCAGCAATCAGCCCCAGCATTTT. The encoded protein is CASSLGLGTSSNQPQHF. This rearrangement joins TRBV7-2 to TRBJ1-5; tentative D call: TRBD1 (5 bases). The CDR3 consists of 17 residues. Germline-derived CDR1 and CDR2 are SGHTA and FQGNSA. With 1 base removed from V and 1 base from J, the gap between germline ends came to 14 bases.

This clonotype was detected many times. This rearrangement joins TRBV6-5 to TRBJ1-1, with D possibly matching TRBD1 (6 bases). Germline CDR1 and CDR2: MNHEY and SVGAGI. With 5 bases removed from V and 1 base from J, the gap between germline ends came to 8 bases. CDR3 length: 13 amino acids. The CDR3, as DNA: TGTGCCAGCAGTAGGGGGAGGAACACTGAAGCTTTCTTT. Translation gives CASSRGRNTEAFF.

The sample holds many counts of this clonotype. The chain employs TRBV5-1 and TRBJ2-5, with a possible D match to TRBD2 (5 bases). CDR1 and CDR2 (germline): SGHRS, YFSETQ. The CDR3 is 14 residues long. The ends were cut back, 0 bases at V and 2 bases at J, with 8 bases in the middle. The CDR3 is CASSLGGYQETQYF. CDR3 in DNA: TGCGCCAGCAGCTTGGGAGGGTATCAAGAGACCCAGTACTTC.

This clonotype was counted ten times or more. The J gene is TRBJ1-2, the V gene TRBV4-3; 9 bases fit TRBD1. The germline V gene has CDR1 LGHNA and CDR2 YSLEER. V lost 3 bases to trimming and J lost 0 bases; unmatched junction nucleotides: 2. The CDR3 covers 15 residues. In DNA form, the CDR3 reads TGCGCCAGCAGCCAGGACAGGGGAGCTAACTATGGCTACACCTTC. This codes for CASSQDRGANYGYTF.

There are many counts of this clonotype. The chain links TRBV5-1 to TRBJ2-3; TRBD2 matches 7 bases. There are 16 residues in the CDR3. Germline CDR1 is SGHRS and CDR2 is YFSETQ. V lost 4 bases, J lost 5 bases, and 13 bases stayed unmatched. This chain's CDR3 is CASSVGLVVPRDTQYF. The CDR3 bases are TGCGCCAGCAGCGTCGGACTAGTGGTTCCAAGAGATACGCAGTATTTT. Drawing the rest from reference TRBV5-1 and TRBJ2-3, the complete variable domain is KAGVTQTPRYLIKTRGQQVTLSCSPISGHRSVSWYQQTPGQGLQFLFEYFSETQRNKGNFPGRFSGRQFSNSRSEMNVSTLELGDSALYLCASSVGLVVPRDTQYFGPGTRLTVL.

This clonotype was counted ten times or more. The rearrangement joins TRBV27 to TRBJ2-5; no clear D gene. The CDR3 loop spans 11 amino acids. Trimming pared 6 bases from V and 3 bases from J, leaving 5 bases between. CDR1 is MNHEY, CDR2 SMNVEV, per germline (reference sequence). CDR3 protein: CASRQKETQYF. The DNA for the CDR3 is TGTGCCAGCAGGCAGAAAGAGACCCAGTACTTC.

This clonotype has more than one count but fewer than ten. The CDR3, as DNA: TGCGCCAGCAGTGATGCAATACTCCCTGAAGCTTTCTTT. Protein: CASSDAILPEAFF. The V gene is TRBV10-2, the J gene TRBJ1-1; D is undetermined. Germline assignment: CDR1 WSHSY and CDR2 SAAADI. The CDR3 runs to 13 residues. The V gene lost 3 bases and the J gene lost 6 bases, with 11 bases spanning the gap.

This clonotype was detected ten times or more. This CDR3 is CASSEGLTDTQYF. As DNA, the CDR3 is TGCGCCAGCAGTGAGGGATTAACAGATACGCAGTATTTT. This chain connects TRBV5-1 to TRBJ2-3, with D possibly being TRBD2 (5 bases). The V end was cut by 5 bases, the J end by 3 bases, with 10 bases between. Germline V gene data show CDR1 as SGHRS and CDR2 as YFSETQ. The length of the CDR3 is 13 residues.

This clonotype was seen ten or more times. The chain employs TRBV5-1 and TRBJ2-2, with D unresolved. The CDR3 has 14 amino acids. Per the germline V gene, CDR1 is SGHRS and CDR2 is YFSETQ. V lost 4 bases and J 0 bases, leaving 7 bases between the germline ends. Here the CDR3 reads CASSLYTNTGELFF. In DNA form, the CDR3 reads TGCGCCAGCAGCCTTTATACGAACACCGGGGAGCTGTTTTTT.

There are many counts of this clonotype. The genes are TRBV14 and TRBJ2-5; D is unresolved. Deletions cut 0 bases from V and 2 bases from J, with 13 bases between. This CDR3 is 16 amino acids long. CDR1 is SGHDN and CDR2 is FVKESK in the germline V gene. This chain's CDR3 is CASSQDQLYLQETQYF. CDR3 DNA sequence: TGTGCCAGCAGCCAAGATCAACTATATCTACAAGAGACCCAGTACTTC.

This clonotype was detected many times. The CDR3 nucleotides read TGCAGCGTCGACTACACCGGCGATGAGCAGTTCTTC. It codes for CSVDYTGDEQFF. This chain connects TRBV29-1 to TRBJ2-1, with D possibly matching TRBD2 (5 bases). The length of the CDR3 is 12 residues. From germline, CDR1 is SQVTM and CDR2 ANQGSEA. The ends were cut back, 6 bases at V and 8 bases at J, with 14 bases in the middle.

A few counts support this clonotype. The rearrangement links TRBV7-2 to TRBJ2-7; a weak D match, TRBD2 (6 bases). Germline CDR1 SGHTA, CDR2 FQGNSA. The CDR3 consists of 13 residues. The CDR3 sequence: CASSQWQEGPWNV. The CDR3 DNA follows: TGTGCCAGCAGCCAATGGCAGGAGGGACCTTGGAACGTC.

This clonotype was seen a handful of times. The CDR3 DNA is TGCGCCAGCAGCCCTAGAAGCGGGCCGAACACCGGGGAGCTGTTTTTT. Encoded protein: CASSPRSGPNTGELFF. The chain joins TRBV4-1 to TRBJ2-2, with D perhaps matching TRBD2 (6 bases). V was trimmed by 4 bases and J by 0 bases, leaving 12 bases between them. The length of the CDR3 is 16 residues. Germline-derived CDR1 and CDR2 are MGHRA and YSYEKL.

This clonotype showed up many times. The chain is built from TRBV5-1 and TRBJ1-1; D remains ambiguous. Trimming removed 5 bases from V and 1 base from J, with 9 bases in between. The germline CDR1 and CDR2 sequences are SGHRS and YFSETQ. This CDR3 contains 13 residues. The CDR3 loop is CASRIAGNTEAFF. The CDR3, as DNA: TGCGCCAGCAGGATAGCAGGGAACACTGAAGCTTTCTTT.

The table lists this clonotype with many counts. V gene TRBV12-3 or TRBV12-4 combines with J gene TRBJ2-7; 8 bases line up with TRBD1. The CDR3 contains 15 residues. After removal of 8 bases from V and 5 bases from J, the junction contained 14 bases not matched to a gene. DNA for the CDR3: TGTGCCAGCGTGTTAAGCTCGACAGGGGTGCACGAGCAGTACTTC. Translation gives CASVLSSTGVHEQYF.

This clonotype was seen more than once but under ten times. The gene calls are TRBV5-1 and TRBJ1-2; TRBD1 agrees at 7 bases. Looked up from germline, CDR1 is SGHRS and CDR2 is YFSETQ. There are 13 residues in the CDR3. With 5 bases clipped from V and 4 bases from J, the junction kept 5 bases outside the gene matches. The CDR3 DNA follows: TGCGCCAGCAGACAGGGACAGTCCTATGGCTACACCTTC. This sequence encodes CASRQGQSYGYTF.

The genes are TRBV7-9 and TRBJ2-2; the D is unclear. Germline V lookup: CDR1 SEHNR, CDR2 FQNEAQ (reference sequence). Between the trimmed V and J ends, which lost 1 base and 0 bases, there was a span of 12 bases. The length of the CDR3 is 17 residues. CDR3 protein: CASSLEFGMSNTGELFF. CDR3 DNA sequence: TGTGCCAGCAGCTTAGAATTTGGGATGTCGAACACCGGGGAGCTGTTTTTT.

This clonotype was counted at least ten times. V gene TRBV20-1 combines with J gene TRBJ2-3; no reliable D call. V dropped 5 bases and J dropped 5 bases, with 8 bases sitting between them. This CDR3 spans 11 amino acids. Germline V lookup: CDR1 DFQATT, CDR2 SNEGSKA (reference sequence). The CDR3, as DNA: TGCAGTGCTCGACCCCAAGATACGCAGTATTTT. Its protein is CSARPQDTQYF.

V usage is TRBV7-2 and J usage is TRBJ1-1; D perhaps matches TRBD1 (6 bases). The CDR3 covers 14 residues. Trimming removed 6 bases from V and 4 bases from J, with 15 bases in between. Germline lookup yields CDR1 SGHTA and CDR2 FQGNSA. CDR3 region: CASSPGAHRTEAFF. In DNA form, the CDR3 reads TGTGCCAGCAGTCCAGGGGCACACCGCACTGAAGCTTTCTTT.

The rearrangement uses TRBV6-6 and TRBJ2-7, with D perhaps given as TRBD1 or TRBD2 (6 bases each). Germline CDR1 is MNHNY and CDR2 is SVGAGI (reference sequence). The CDR3 extends over 13 amino acids. The V end lost 7 bases, the J end lost 0 bases, and 10 bases lay between the germline ends. The CDR3 reads CASTWGASYEQYF. CDR3 DNA: TGTGCCAGCACGTGGGGGGCCTCCTACGAGCAGTACTTC.

Turning to this clonotype: Since a much larger clone is just one base distant, this may be a read error. The rearrangement uses TRBV19 and TRBJ1-5, with D maybe TRBD1 (5 bases). Germline V CDR1 and CDR2: LNHDA, SQIVND (reference sequence). This CDR3 region has 13 residues. CDR3 nucleotide sequence: TGTGCCAGTAGTGACAGTAGCAATCTGCCCCAGCATTTT. Translating gives CASSDSSNLPQHF.

This clonotype was counted many times. In DNA form, the CDR3 reads TGCAGTGCTAGGTCAGGGGGAAAGGGGACTGAAGCTTTCTTT. It is translated as CSARSGGKGTEAFF. The V and J genes are TRBV20-1 and TRBJ1-1; 7 bases agree with TRBD1. Looked up from germline, CDR1 is DFQATT and CDR2 is SNEGSKA (reference sequence). There are 14 residues in the CDR3. Trimming removed 3 bases from V and 5 bases from J; junction bases left unmatched: 9.

This clonotype was seen at least ten times. The V call is TRBV12-3 or TRBV12-4, the J call TRBJ1-2; D may be TRBD1 (5 bases). Trimming shortened V by 4 bases and J by 0 bases, and 9 bases separated the two germline ends. There are 14 residues in the CDR3. The CDR3 DNA reads as TGTGCCAGCAGTTACAGGATGCCTAACTATGGCTACACCTTC. It specifies CASSYRMPNYGYTF.